These T cell receptor beta chains were read from a single sample in a study of cytomegalovirus exposure and HLA in healthy donors. The data were produced by immunoSEQ multiplex PCR, yet TCRdb's version contains in-frame clones alone and is incomplete. The table shows approximately 100,000 clones, with less than 80% occurring only once. The sequenced sample consisted of PBMCs. Receptor source: a woman between 50 and 59 years old in good health and CMV-seropositive. The CDR3 runs from the conserved cysteine through the conserved F or W. The D gene is left open where the match is weak.

V gene,D gene,CDR3 protein
TRBV11-2,.,CASSLDRTGVGNEQFF
TRBV18,.,CASSPSQGPDTQYF
TRBV5-1,.,CASSLAVGGESPLHF
TRBV10-3,TRBD2,CAISESRGLALNEQFF
TRBV7-3,TRBD1,CASSLTTGYTEAFF
TRBV12-1,.,CASSPKRGGRNEQFF
TRBV5-1,.,CASSLVLQGPGNTIYF
TRBV19,TRBD1,CASIQDRGTGNTIYF
TRBV7-9,TRBD1,CASSLRQGAKLHTEAFF
TRBV7-8,TRBD1,CASSLTGRGQTGNTIYF
TRBV29-1,.,CSVGQGNTEAFF
TRBV18,TRBD1,CASSPPGTGMSDTQYF
TRBV19,TRBD2,CASSILAGGVEQFF